A single sample is the source of the 29 T cell receptor beta chains below, sequenced in a study of cytomegalovirus exposure and HLA in healthy donors. The PCR used 60 Vbeta and 13 Jbeta primers. TCRdb keeps only in-frame clones here, not all; method: immunoSEQ multiplex PCR. The sample contains around 120,000 clones, around 71% of which appear only once. The specimen was PBMCs. These receptors were collected from a woman aged 60-70 years in good health and CMV-seropositive.

This chain joins TRBV27 and TRBJ2-2; 11 positions agree with TRBD1. CDR3 length: 15 residues. J was trimmed by 4 bases and V by 4 bases; bases with no gene match: 2. CDR1 is MNHEY and CDR2 is SMNVEV in the germline V gene (reference sequence). This chain's CDR3 is CASSSGTGGTGELFF. CDR3 bases: TGTGCCAGCAGTTCCGGGACAGGGGGCACCGGGGAGCTGTTTTTT.

The chain uses TRBV5-1 and TRBJ2-7, with D possibly TRBD1 on 6 matching bases. The germline gives CDR1 SGHRS, CDR2 YFSETQ. V dropped 8 bases and J dropped 6 bases, with 15 bases sitting between them. The CDR3 is 12 residues long. This CDR3 reads CASRIQGFEQYF. DNA for the CDR3: TGCGCCAGTCGGATACAGGGTTTCGAGCAGTACTTC.

This clone was detected a few times. The V and J genes are TRBV7-9 and TRBJ1-6, with a possible D match to TRBD1 (5 bases). V shed 6 bases and J shed 8 bases, with 8 bases lying between them. CDR1 is SEHNR and CDR2 is FQNEAQ in the germline V gene (reference sequence). This CDR3 spans 12 amino acids. CDR3 DNA sequence: TGTGCCAGCAGTCGGGGGGATTCACCCCTCCACTTT. Amino acids: CASSRGDSPLHF.

This clone has just a few counts. The gene calls are TRBV7-3 and TRBJ2-2; 10 bases fit TRBD2. V lost 5 bases, J lost 6 bases, and 9 bases stayed unmatched. CDR1 SGHTA and CDR2 FQGTGA come from the germline V gene. This CDR3 region has 16 residues. Here the CDR3 DNA reads TGTGCCAGCAGCCGCCGGGGCAGCGGGGGGGCCGGGGAGCTGTTTTTT. As protein: CASSRRGSGGAGELFF.

This clone is a singleton in its sample. The chain combines TRBV10-3 with TRBJ1-2, with no clear D. V shed 2 bases and J shed 10 bases, with 11 bases lying between them. Germline V gives CDR1 ENHRY, CDR2 SYGVKD. This CDR3 is 12 amino acids long. CDR3 in amino acids: CAISEPTDSYTF. The DNA for the CDR3 is TGTGCCATCAGTGAGCCGACCGACTCCTACACCTTC.

This chain uses TRBV4-1 with TRBJ2-7, with TRBD2 identical over 7 bases. In germline, CDR1 is MGHRA, CDR2 YSYEKL. The CDR3 is 17 residues long. The V and J ends lost 1 base and 2 bases, in that order; junction bases with no gene match: 11. For the CDR3, the DNA is TGCGCCAGCAGCCAAGGGCGGGGGACCCGATTAACCTACGAGCAGTACTTC. Amino acid sequence: CASSQGRGTRLTYEQYF.

This clone was detected only once. This chain connects TRBV7-2 to TRBJ2-1; 11 bases line up with TRBD2. CDR1 and CDR2 from the germline V gene are SGHTA and FQGNSA. The CDR3 covers 15 residues. After removal of 6 bases from V and 4 bases from J, the junction contained 5 bases not matched to a gene. CDR3 DNA: TGTGCCAGCAGTATTAGCGGGGGGGGTTACAATGAGCAGTTCTTC. Its translation is CASSISGGGYNEQFF.

A remark on this clone: One base away lies a much larger clone, so this may be a sequencing read error. The gene calls are TRBV7-9 and TRBJ2-5; D is unresolved. Germline V lookup: CDR1 SEHNR, CDR2 FQNEAQ (reference sequence). The CDR3 consists of 11 residues. With 5 bases removed from V and 1 base from J, the gap between germline ends came to 2 bases. The CDR3 nucleotides read TGTGCCAGCAGCCTCCAAGAGACCCAGTACTTC. This encodes CASSLQETQYF. The entire variable domain, with the rest obtained from reference TRBV7-9 and TRBJ2-5, is as follows: DTGVSQNPRHKITKRGQNVTFRCDPISEHNRLYWYRQTLGQGPEFLTYFQNEAQLEKSRLLSDRFSAERPKGSFSTLEIQRTEQGDSAMYLCASSLQETQYFGPGTRLLVL.

In this sample, this clone turned up a few times. The chain couples TRBV19 to TRBJ1-2, with 7 bases lining up with TRBD1. The junction had 11 bases not matched to a gene; V was cut back by 8 bases and J by 8 bases. Germline V gene data show CDR1 as LNHDA and CDR2 as SQIVND (reference sequence). This CDR3 has 13 amino acids. The CDR3 DNA sequence: TGTGCCAGTGCTACAGGGGTATATGAAGGCTACACCTTC. Translated, it gives CASATGVYEGYTF.

The chain recombines TRBV7-9 with TRBJ2-1; 10 bases agree with TRBD2. The CDR3 is made up of 17 amino acids. The V segment lost 3 bases and the J segment 4 bases; nucleotides outside the gene matches: 9. CDR1 and CDR2 (germline): SEHNR, FQNEAQ (reference sequence). The chain's CDR3 is CASSLAGTSVPYNEQFF. In DNA form, the CDR3 reads TGTGCCAGCAGCTTGGCCGGGACTAGCGTGCCTTACAATGAGCAGTTCTTC.

In its sample, this clone was seen many times. The rearrangement joins TRBV4-1 to TRBJ2-3; TRBD1 agrees at 9 bases. The CDR3 loop spans 13 amino acids. V was pared by 11 bases and J by 2 bases, with 5 bases of the junction left unmatched. Germline V CDR1 and CDR2: MGHRA, YSYEKL. The CDR3 DNA sequence: TGCGCCTCCGGGACAGGGTTCACAGATACGCAGTATTTT. This gives the protein CASGTGFTDTQYF.

The rearrangement uses TRBV6-1 and TRBJ1-6, with D perhaps matching TRBD1 (5 bases). Trimming took off 3 bases at V and 10 bases at J, with 19 bases between the two ends. Germline CDR1 is MNHNS and CDR2 is SASEGT. The CDR3 has 16 amino acids. This CDR3 reads CASSDPTRGVRSPLHF. CDR3 coding DNA: TGTGCCAGCAGTGACCCGACACGGGGGGTTCGATCACCCCTCCACTTT.

In its sample, this clone was seen once. The V gene is TRBV7-8, the J gene TRBJ1-1; D remains unclear. Per germline, CDR1 SGHVS and CDR2 FQNEAQ. This CDR3 has 14 amino acids. Trimming removed 0 bases at V and 1 base at J, with 6 bases between. CDR3: CASSLARENTEAFF. CDR3 sequence (DNA): TGTGCCAGCAGCTTAGCGCGCGAGAACACTGAAGCTTTCTTT. The full variable domain, completed using reference TRBV7-8 and TRBJ1-1, is GAGVSQSPRYKVAKRGQDVALRCDPISGHVSLFWYQQALGQGPEFLTYFQNEAQLDKSGLPSDRFFAERPEGSVSTLKIQRTQQEDSAVYLCASSLARENTEAFFGQGTRLTVV.

This clone came up once. The rearrangement links TRBV9 to TRBJ1-2; maybe TRBD1 (6 bases). Trimming took 0 bases from V and 4 from J, leaving 13 bases between them. Germline CDR1 SGDLS, CDR2 YYNGEE. This CDR3 is built from 15 residues. For the CDR3, the DNA is TGTGCCAGCAGCGTAGGAAACCAGGGGAGCTATGGCTACACCTTC. As protein: CASSVGNQGSYGYTF.

This chain uses TRBV6-1 with TRBJ2-3, with D possibly being TRBD2 (7 bases). The CDR3 totals 14 residues. Germline loops: CDR1 MNHNS, CDR2 SASEGT. Deletions cut 7 bases from V and 4 bases from J, with 15 bases between. CDR3 loop: CASTEGGWADTQYF. DNA of the CDR3: TGTGCCAGCACAGAGGGGGGGTGGGCAGATACGCAGTATTTT.

This clone was recorded a few times. The chain links TRBV5-1 to TRBJ2-7; D possibly corresponds to TRBD1 (6 bases). The CDR3 has 15 residues. Trimming pared 0 bases from V and 1 base from J, leaving 11 bases between. Germline V lookup: CDR1 SGHRS, CDR2 YFSETQ. CDR3 DNA sequence: TGCGCCAGCAGCTTGGGGGTGGGGACATCCTACGAGCAGTACTTC. It translates to CASSLGVGTSYEQYF. The variable domain in full, completed from reference TRBV5-1 and TRBJ2-7, reads KAGVTQTPRYLIKTRGQQVTLSCSPISGHRSVSWYQQTPGQGLQFLFEYFSETQRNKGNFPGRFSGRQFSNSRSEMNVSTLELGDSALYLCASSLGVGTSYEQYFGPGTRLTVT.

The table lists this clone with a few counts. The chain carries TRBV4-1 and TRBJ2-2; perhaps TRBD2 as D (6 bases). CDR1 is MGHRA and CDR2 is YSYEKL in the germline V gene. Trimming shortened V by 1 base and J by 2 bases, and 14 bases separated the two germline ends. CDR3 size: 17 residues. CDR3 sequence (DNA): TGCGCCAGCAGCCAAGGTAGCGCGGGGCCCAACACCGGGGAGCTGTTTTTT. It encodes CASSQGSAGPNTGELFF.

V and J are TRBV5-1 and TRBJ1-4; 7 bases are shared with TRBD1. Germline V CDR1 and CDR2: SGHRS, YFSETQ. This CDR3 spans 15 amino acids. V dropped 4 bases and J dropped 8; count of bases not matched to a gene: 11. CDR3 in DNA: TGCGCCAGCAGCATCCAAGGGGGCTCGGGAGAAAAACTGTTTTTT. It codes for CASSIQGGSGEKLFF.

The rearrangement links TRBV9 to TRBJ2-1; 9 nucleotides line up with TRBD1. The CDR3 has 17 amino acids. V lost 3 bases to trimming and J lost 1 base; unmatched junction nucleotides: 8. From germline, CDR1 is SGDLS and CDR2 YYNGEE. CDR3 DNA sequence: TGTGCCAGCAGCGCTGGCGGGACAGGGAATTCCTACAATGAGCAGTTCTTC. It encodes CASSAGGTGNSYNEQFF.

The chain links TRBV25-1 to TRBJ2-1; TRBD2 agrees at 7 bases. In germline, CDR1 is MGHDK, CDR2 SYGVNS. J lost 2 bases, V lost 6 bases, and 10 bases had no gene match. The length of the CDR3 is 16 residues. Here the CDR3 reads CASRSGTPFTYNEQFF. In DNA, the CDR3 is TGTGCCAGCAGAAGCGGGACGCCGTTTACCTACAATGAGCAGTTCTTC. The whole variable domain, filled in from reference TRBV25-1 and TRBJ2-1, reads EADIYQTPRYLVIGTGKKITLECSQTMGHDKMYWYQQDPGMELHLIHYSYGVNSTEKGDLSSESTVSRIRTEHFPLTLESARPSHTSQYLCASRSGTPFTYNEQFFGPGTRLTVL.

The V gene is TRBV18, the J gene TRBJ1-1; no clear D gene. Looked up from germline, CDR1 is KGHSH and CDR2 is LQKENI. The CDR3 covers 14 residues. Trimming pared 2 bases from V and 5 bases from J, leaving 12 bases between. This chain's CDR3 is CASSPKVVGTEAFF. As DNA, the CDR3 is TGTGCCAGCTCACCAAAGGTCGTCGGGACTGAAGCTTTCTTT.

The chain is built from TRBV19 and TRBJ2-5; 9 bases match TRBD1. The V gene end was trimmed by 7 bases and the J gene end by 5 bases; junction bases not matched to a gene: 14. Germline CDR1 is LNHDA and CDR2 is SQIVND (reference sequence). This CDR3 region has 16 residues. CDR3 in amino acids: CASTKGFGQGRETQYF. CDR3 nucleotides: TGTGCCAGTACAAAGGGGTTCGGACAGGGGAGGGAGACCCAGTACTTC.

This chain joins TRBV2 and TRBJ1-4; D may be TRBD1 (5 bases). This CDR3 region has 15 residues. Germline V gene data show CDR1 as SNHLY and CDR2 as FYNNEI. With 11 bases removed from V and 2 bases from J, the gap between germline ends came to 18 bases. Written as DNA, the CDR3 is TGTGCCCGGCGGGGGACGGGAGGGACTAATGAAAAACTGTTTTTT. The encoded protein is CARRGTGGTNEKLFF. Full variable domain (missing parts from reference TRBV2 and TRBJ1-4): EPEVTQTPSHQVTQMGQEVILRCVPISNHLYFYWYRQILGQKVEFLVSFYNNEISEKSEIFDDQFSVERPDGSNFTLKIRSTKLEDSAMYFCARRGTGGTNEKLFFGSGTQLSVL.

This chain uses TRBV18 with TRBJ2-1; no definite D call. The germline V and J ends were trimmed by 0 bases and 10 bases, with 7 bases remaining between them. The CDR3 totals 12 residues. Looked up from germline, CDR1 is KGHSH and CDR2 is LQKENI. CDR3 nucleotides: TGTGCCAGCTCACCACCGACGGAGGAGCAGTTCTTC. This gives the protein CASSPPTEEQFF.

The chain employs TRBV5-5 and TRBJ1-2, with 9 bases aligning to TRBD1. Germline V gene data show CDR1 as SGHKS and CDR2 as YYEKEE (reference sequence). CDR3 length equals 14 residues. V dropped 4 bases and J dropped 5; count of bases not matched to a gene: 6. CDR3 bases: TGTGCCAGCAGCGCAGGGACAGGGAATTATGGCTACACCTTC. Its translation is CASSAGTGNYGYTF.

V gene TRBV6-1 combines with J gene TRBJ2-7; no clear D gene. The V gene's germline CDR1 is MNHNS and CDR2 SASEGT. This CDR3 has 14 amino acids. The V and J ends lost 0 bases and 0 bases respectively, with 6 bases between them. The CDR3 sequence is CASSEARSSYEQYF. For the CDR3, the DNA is TGTGCCAGCAGTGAAGCCAGGTCCTCCTACGAGCAGTACTTC.

With respect to this clone: One end of the junction is discordant with germline, which a read error may explain. V and J are TRBV5-6 and TRBJ1-6, with 9 positions matching TRBD1. The CDR3 loop spans 13 amino acids. Germline CDR1 reads SGHDT; CDR2 reads YYEEEE. The CDR3 bases are TGTGCCAGCAGCCCCAAGGGGGGGGACAGGGTACTATTT. Translating gives CASSPKGGDRVLF.

This clone appeared a few times. The chain links TRBV6-5 to TRBJ1-6; D gene unclear. CDR1 MNHEY and CDR2 SVGAGI come from the germline V gene. The V end lost 3 bases, the J end lost 7 bases, and 13 bases lay between the germline ends. This CDR3 has 15 residues. The CDR3 loop reads CASSYSGVGNSPLHF. CDR3 in DNA: TGTGCCAGCAGTTATTCAGGCGTAGGAAATTCACCCCTCCACTTT.

This chain joins TRBV6-5 and TRBJ2-2, with a weak D call TRBD1 (5 bases). The CDR3 covers 14 residues. Trimming removed 5 bases from V and 10 bases from J, with 17 bases in between. Looked up from germline, CDR1 is MNHEY and CDR2 is SVGAGI. CDR3 region: CASSHHGAVLELFF. The CDR3 bases are TGTGCCAGCAGTCATCATGGGGCCGTCTTGGAGCTGTTTTTT.